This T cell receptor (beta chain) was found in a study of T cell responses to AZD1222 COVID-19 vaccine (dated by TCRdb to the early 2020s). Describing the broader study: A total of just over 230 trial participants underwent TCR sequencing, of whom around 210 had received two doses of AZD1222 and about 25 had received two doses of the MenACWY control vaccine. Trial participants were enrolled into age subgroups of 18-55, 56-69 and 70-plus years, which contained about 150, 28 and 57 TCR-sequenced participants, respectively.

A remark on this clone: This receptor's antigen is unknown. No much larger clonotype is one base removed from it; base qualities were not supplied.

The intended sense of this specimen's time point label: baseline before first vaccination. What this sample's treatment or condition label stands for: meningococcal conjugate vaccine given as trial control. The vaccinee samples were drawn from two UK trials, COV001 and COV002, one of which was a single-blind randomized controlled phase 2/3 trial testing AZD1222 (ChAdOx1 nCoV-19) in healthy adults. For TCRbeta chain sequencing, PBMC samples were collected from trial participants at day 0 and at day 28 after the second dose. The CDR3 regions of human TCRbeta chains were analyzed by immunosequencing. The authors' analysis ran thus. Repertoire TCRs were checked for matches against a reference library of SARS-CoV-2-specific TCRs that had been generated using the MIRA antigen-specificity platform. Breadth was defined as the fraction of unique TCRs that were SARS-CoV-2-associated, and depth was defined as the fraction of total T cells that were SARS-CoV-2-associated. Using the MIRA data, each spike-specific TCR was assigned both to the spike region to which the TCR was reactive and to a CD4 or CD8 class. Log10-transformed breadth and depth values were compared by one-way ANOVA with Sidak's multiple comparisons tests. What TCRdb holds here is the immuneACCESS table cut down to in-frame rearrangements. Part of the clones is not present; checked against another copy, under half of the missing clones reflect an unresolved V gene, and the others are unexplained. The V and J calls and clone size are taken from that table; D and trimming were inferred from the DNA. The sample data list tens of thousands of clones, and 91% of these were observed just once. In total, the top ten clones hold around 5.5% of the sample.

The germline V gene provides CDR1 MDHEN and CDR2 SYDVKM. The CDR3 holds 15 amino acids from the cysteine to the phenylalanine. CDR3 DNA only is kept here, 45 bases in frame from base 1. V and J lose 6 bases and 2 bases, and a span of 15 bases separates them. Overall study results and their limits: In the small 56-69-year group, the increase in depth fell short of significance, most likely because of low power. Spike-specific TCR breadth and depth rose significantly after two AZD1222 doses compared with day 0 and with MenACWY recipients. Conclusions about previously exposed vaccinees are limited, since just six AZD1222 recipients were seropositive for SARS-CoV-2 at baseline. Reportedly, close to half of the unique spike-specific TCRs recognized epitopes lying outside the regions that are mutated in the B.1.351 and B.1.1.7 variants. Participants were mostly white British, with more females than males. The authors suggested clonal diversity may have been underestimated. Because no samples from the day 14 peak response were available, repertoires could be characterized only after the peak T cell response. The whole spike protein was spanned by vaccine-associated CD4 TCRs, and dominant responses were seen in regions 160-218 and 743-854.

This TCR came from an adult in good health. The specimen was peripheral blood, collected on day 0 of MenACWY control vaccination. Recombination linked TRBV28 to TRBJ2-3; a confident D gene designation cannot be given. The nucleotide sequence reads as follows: TGTGCCAGCAGCCGAGTGGCTCCAAACACAGATACGCAGTATTTT. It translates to CASSRVAPNTDTQYF.